The entry below gives a single T cell receptor beta chain sequence along with its context. Its cognate antigen is unknown. A second PCR, run for about 7 to 11 cycles, used a sample-barcoded 5' primer plus a J-beta primer mix. MiXCR, run by TCRdb on the 5' RACE reads, gives a single entry per CDR3 protein. This sample has around 1.7 million distinct CDR3 sequences; under 30% occur once, and the top ten carry 7% to 9%. The sample originates from a study of blood T cells in healthy people across ages. General study findings and limits: Investigators treated diversity estimates from one million T cells as underestimates.

This CDR3 region has 14 residues. Trimming removed 1 base at V and 2 bases at J, with 9 bases between. CDR1 and CDR2 (germline): DFQATT, SNEGSKA (reference sequence). This chain joins TRBV20-1 and TRBJ2-1; perhaps D is TRBD1 or TRBD2 (5 bases each). The clonotype was recovered from a woman aged 30 to 39 in good health. The sample was blood. The CDR3 DNA is TGCAGTGCTAGAGTACGGGGCCCCTACAATGAGCAGTTCTTC. Its protein is CSARVRGPYNEQFF.